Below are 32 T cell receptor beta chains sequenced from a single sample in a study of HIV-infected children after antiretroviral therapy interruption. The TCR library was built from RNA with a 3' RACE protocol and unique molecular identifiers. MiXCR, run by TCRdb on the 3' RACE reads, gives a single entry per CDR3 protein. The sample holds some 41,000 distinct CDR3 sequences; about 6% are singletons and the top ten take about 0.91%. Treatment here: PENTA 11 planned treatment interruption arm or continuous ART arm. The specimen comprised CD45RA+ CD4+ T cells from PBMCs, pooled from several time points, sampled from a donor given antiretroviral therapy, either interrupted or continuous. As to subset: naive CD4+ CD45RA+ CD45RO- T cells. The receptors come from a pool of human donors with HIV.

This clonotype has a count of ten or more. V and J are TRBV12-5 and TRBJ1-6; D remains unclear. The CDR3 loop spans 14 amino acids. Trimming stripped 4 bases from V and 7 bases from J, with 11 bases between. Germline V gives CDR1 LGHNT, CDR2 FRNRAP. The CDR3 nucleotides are TGTGCTAGTGGTTCGAATCCGCGCAATTCACCCCTCCACTTT. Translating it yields CASGSNPRNSPLHF.

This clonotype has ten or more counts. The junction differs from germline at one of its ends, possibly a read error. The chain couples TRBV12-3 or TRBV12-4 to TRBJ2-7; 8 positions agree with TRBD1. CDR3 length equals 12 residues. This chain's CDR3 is CASRDRENTLYF. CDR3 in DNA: TGTGCCAGCAGGGACAGGGAAAACACCTTGTACTTT.

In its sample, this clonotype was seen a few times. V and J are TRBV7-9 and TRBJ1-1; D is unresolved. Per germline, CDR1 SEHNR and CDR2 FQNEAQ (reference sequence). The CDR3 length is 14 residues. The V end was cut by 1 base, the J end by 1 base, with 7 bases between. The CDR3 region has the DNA TGTGCCAGCAGCTTAGAATTAGAGAACACTGAAGCTTTCTTT. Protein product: CASSLELENTEAFF.

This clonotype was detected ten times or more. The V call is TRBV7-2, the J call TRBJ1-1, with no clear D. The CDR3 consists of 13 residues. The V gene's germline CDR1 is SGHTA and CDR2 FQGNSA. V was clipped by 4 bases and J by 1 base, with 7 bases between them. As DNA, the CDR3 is TGTGCCAGCAGCTCCGGACCGAACACTGAAGCTTTCTTT. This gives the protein CASSSGPNTEAFF.

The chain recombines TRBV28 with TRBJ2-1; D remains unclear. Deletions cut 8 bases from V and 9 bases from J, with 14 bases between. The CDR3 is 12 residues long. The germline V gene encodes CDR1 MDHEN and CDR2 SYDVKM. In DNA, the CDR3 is TGTGCCAGCCGGGTTGGTCCGACTGAGCAGTTCTTC. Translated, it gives CASRVGPTEQFF.

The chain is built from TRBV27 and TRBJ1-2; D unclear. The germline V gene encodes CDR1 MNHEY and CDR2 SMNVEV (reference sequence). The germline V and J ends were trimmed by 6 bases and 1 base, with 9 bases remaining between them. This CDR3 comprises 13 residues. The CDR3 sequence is CASRQDINYGYTF. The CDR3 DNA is TGTGCCAGCAGGCAAGACATTAACTATGGCTACACCTTC.

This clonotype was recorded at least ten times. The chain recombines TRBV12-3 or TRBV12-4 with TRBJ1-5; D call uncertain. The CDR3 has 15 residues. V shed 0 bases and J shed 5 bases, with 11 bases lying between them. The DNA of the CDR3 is TGTGCCAGCAGTTTAGCGAACCTTCGGGATCAGCCCCAGCATTTT. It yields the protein CASSLANLRDQPQHF.

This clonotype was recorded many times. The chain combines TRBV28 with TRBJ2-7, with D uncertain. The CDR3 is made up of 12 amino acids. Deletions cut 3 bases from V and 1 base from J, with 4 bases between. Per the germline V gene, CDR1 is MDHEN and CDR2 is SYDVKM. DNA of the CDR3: TGTGCCAGCAGTTTCGGTTCCTACGAGCAGTACTTC. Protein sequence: CASSFGSYEQYF.

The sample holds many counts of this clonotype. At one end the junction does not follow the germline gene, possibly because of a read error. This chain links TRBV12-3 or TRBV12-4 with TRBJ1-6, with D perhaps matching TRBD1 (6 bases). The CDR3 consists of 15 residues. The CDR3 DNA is TGTGCCAGCAGATTAGACAGGTCTCTCAATTCACCCCTCCACTTT. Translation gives CASRLDRSLNSPLHF.

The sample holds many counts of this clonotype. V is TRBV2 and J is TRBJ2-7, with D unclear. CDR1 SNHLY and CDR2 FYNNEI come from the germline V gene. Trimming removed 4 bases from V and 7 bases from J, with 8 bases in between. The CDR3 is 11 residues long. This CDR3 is CASSAAREQYF. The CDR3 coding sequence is TGTGCCAGCAGTGCGGCCCGGGAGCAGTACTTC.

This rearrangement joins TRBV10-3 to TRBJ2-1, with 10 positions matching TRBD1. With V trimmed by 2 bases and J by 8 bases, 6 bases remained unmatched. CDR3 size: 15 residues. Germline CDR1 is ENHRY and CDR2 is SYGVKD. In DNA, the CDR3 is TGTGCCATCAGTGAGCTCGGACAGGGGGTAGATGAGCAGTTCTTC. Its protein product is CAISELGQGVDEQFF.

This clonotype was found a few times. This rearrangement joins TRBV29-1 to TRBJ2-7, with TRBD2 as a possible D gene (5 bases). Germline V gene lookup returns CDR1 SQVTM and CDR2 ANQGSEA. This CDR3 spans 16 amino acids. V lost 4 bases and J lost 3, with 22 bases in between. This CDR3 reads CSVVSSWASSNYEQYF. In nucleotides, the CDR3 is TGCAGCGTTGTAAGTAGTTGGGCTAGCAGTAACTACGAGCAGTACTTC.

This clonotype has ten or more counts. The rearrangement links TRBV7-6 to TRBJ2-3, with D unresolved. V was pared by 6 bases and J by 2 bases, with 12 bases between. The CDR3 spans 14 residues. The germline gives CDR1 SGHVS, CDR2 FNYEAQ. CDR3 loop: CASSQTPTTDTQYF. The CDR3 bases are TGTGCCAGCAGTCAGACTCCCACCACAGATACGCAGTATTTT.

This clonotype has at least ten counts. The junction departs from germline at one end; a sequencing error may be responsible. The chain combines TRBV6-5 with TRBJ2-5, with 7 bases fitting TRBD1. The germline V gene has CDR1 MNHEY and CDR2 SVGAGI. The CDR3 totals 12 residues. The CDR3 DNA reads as TGTGCCAGCAGTGATGACAGGGACACCCAGTACTTT. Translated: CASSDDRDTQYF.

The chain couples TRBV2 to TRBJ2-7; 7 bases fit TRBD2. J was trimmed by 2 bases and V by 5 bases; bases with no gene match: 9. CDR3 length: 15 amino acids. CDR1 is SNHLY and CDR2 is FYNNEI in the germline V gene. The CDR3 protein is CASSRKRGGTYEQYF. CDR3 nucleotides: TGTGCCAGCAGTAGAAAAAGGGGAGGGACCTACGAGCAGTACTTC.

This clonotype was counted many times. The chain's CDR3 is CASSLDCYEQYF. CDR3 DNA sequence: TGTGCCAGCAGCTTAGATTGCTACGAGCAGTACTTC. The V gene is TRBV11-3, the J gene TRBJ2-7; D unclear. Germline loops: CDR1 SGHNT, CDR2 YENEEA. This CDR3 region has 12 residues. Trimming shortened V by 0 bases and J by 3 bases, and 3 bases separated the two germline ends.

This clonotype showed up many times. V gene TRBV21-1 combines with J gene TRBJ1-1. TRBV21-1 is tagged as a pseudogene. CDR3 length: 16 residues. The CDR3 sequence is CASDVAGIGMNTEAFF. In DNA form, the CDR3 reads TGTGCCAGCGACGTAGCAGGGATTGGGATGAACACTGAAGCTTTCTTT.

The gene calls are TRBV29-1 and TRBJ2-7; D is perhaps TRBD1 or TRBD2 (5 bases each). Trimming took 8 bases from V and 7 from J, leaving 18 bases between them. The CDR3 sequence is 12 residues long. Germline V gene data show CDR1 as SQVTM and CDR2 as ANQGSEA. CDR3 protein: CSSWDGSGEQYF. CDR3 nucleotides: TGCAGCTCCTGGGACGGATCGGGGGAGCAGTACTTC.

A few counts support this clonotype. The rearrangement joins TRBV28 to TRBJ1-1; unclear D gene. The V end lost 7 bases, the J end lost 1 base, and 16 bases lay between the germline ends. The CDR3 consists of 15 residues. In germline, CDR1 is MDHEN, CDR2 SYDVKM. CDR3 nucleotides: TGTGCCAGCAATCTCTTCCTTCAGGAGAACACTGAAGCTTTCTTT. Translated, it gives CASNLFLQENTEAFF.

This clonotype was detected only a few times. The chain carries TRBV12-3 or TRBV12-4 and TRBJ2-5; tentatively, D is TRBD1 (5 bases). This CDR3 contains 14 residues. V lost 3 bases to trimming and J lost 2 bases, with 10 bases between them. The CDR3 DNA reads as TGTGCCAGCAGTTTGCCAGGGAAGCAAGAGACCCAGTACTTC. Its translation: CASSLPGKQETQYF.

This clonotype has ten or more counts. CDR3 sequence: CSVGRGDTQYF. CDR3 nucleotides: TGCAGCGTTGGCAGGGGAGATACGCAGTATTTT. The chain employs TRBV29-1 and TRBJ2-3, with a possible D match to TRBD1 (6 bases). This CDR3 contains 11 residues. Deletions cut 4 bases from V and 5 bases from J, with 7 bases between. CDR1 and CDR2 from the germline V gene are SQVTM and ANQGSEA.

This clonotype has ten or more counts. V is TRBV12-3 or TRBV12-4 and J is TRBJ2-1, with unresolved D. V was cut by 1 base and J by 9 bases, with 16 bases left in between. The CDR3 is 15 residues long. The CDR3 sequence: CASSLEGRNYAEQFF. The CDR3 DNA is TGTGCCAGCAGTTTAGAGGGCAGAAACTATGCTGAGCAGTTCTTC.

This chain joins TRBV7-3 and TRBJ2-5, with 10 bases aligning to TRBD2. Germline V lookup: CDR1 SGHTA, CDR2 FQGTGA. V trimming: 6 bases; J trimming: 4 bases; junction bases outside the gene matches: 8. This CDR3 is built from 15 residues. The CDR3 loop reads CASRALAGVPETQYF. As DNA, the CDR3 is TGTGCCAGCAGGGCTCTAGCGGGAGTTCCAGAGACCCAGTACTTC.

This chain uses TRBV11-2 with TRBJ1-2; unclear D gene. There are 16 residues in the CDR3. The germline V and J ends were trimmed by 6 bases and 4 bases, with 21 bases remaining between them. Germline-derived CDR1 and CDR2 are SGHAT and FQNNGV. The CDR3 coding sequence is TGTGCCAGCAGTTCCCCCTCGCCGGCAGAAATCTATGGCTACACCTTC. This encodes CASSSPSPAEIYGYTF.

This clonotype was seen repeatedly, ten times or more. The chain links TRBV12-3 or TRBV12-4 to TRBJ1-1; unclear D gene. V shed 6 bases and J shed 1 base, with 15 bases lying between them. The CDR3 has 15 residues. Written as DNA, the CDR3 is TGTGCCAGCAGAAGAGAGGTGGTACCGAACACTGAAGCTTTCTTT. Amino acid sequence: CASRREVVPNTEAFF.

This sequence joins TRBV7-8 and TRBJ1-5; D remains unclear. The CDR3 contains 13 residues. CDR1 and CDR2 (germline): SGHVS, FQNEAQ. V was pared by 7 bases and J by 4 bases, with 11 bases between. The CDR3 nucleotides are TGTGCCAGCAACGTCGAGTCAAATCAGCCCCAGCATTTT. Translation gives CASNVESNQPQHF.

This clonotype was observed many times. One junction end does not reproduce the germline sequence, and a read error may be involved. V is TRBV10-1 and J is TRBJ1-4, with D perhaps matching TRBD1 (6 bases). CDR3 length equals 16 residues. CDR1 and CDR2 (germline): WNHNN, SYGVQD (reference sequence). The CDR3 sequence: CASSPTGGATAETLYF. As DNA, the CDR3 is TGTGCCAGCAGCCCGACTGGGGGGGCGACGGCAGAAACGCTGTATTTT.

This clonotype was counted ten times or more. This chain's CDR3 is CASATGDSPQHF. CDR3 DNA: TGCGCCAGCGCCACAGGGGATTCGCCCCAGCATTTT. The chain couples TRBV10-2 to TRBJ1-5, with 7 bases aligning to TRBD1. Looked up from germline, CDR1 is WSHSY and CDR2 is SAAADI. V lost 8 bases, J lost 9 bases, and 7 bases stayed unmatched. This CDR3 is 12 amino acids long.

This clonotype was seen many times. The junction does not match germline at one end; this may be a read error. CDR3 bases: TGTGCCAGCAGTGATGCAGAAACGCTGTATTTT. Its translation is CASSDAETLYF. This rearrangement joins TRBV6-6 to TRBJ2-3; no firm D call. Germline values: CDR1 MNHNY, CDR2 SVGAGI (reference sequence). This CDR3 is built from 11 residues.

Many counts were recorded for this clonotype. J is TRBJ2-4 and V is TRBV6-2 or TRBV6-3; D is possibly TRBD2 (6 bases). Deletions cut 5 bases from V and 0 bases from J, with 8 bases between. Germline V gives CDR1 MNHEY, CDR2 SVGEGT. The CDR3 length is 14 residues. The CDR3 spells CASSVGLAKNIQYF. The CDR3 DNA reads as TGTGCCAGCAGTGTGGGACTAGCCAAAAACATTCAGTACTTC.

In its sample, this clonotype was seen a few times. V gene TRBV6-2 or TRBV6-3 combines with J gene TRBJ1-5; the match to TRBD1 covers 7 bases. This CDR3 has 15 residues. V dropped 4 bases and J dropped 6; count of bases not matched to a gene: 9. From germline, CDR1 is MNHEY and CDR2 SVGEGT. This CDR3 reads CASSFDRAQRQPQHF. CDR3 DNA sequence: TGTGCCAGCAGTTTCGACAGGGCACAGCGTCAGCCCCAGCATTTT.

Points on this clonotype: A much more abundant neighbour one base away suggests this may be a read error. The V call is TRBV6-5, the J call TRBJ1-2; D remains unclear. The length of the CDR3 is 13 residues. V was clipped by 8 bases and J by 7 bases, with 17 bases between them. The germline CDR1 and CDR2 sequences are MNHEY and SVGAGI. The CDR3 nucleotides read TGTGCCAGCCGACTCGTTAATTACTCTGGCTACACCTTC. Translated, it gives CASRLVNYSGYTF.